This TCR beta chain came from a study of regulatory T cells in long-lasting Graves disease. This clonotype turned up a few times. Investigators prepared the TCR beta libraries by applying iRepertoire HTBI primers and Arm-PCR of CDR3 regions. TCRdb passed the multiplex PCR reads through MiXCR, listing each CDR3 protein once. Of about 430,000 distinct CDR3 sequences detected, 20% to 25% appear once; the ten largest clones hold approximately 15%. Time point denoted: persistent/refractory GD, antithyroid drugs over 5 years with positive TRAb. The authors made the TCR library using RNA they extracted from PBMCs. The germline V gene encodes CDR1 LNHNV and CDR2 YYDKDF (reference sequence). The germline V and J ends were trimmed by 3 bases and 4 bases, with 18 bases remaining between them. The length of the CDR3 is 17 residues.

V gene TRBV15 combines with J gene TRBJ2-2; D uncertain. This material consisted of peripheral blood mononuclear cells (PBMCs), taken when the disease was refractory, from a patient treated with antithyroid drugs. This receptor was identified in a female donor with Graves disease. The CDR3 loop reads CATSRGWTGELTGELFF. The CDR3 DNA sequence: TGTGCCACCAGCAGGGGGTGGACGGGCGAGCTCACCGGGGAGCTGTTTTTT. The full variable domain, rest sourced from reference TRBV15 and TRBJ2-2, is DAMVIQNPRYQVTQFGKPVTLSCSQTLNHNVMYWYQQKSSQAPKLLFHYYDKDFNNEADTPDNFQSRRPNTSFCFLDIRSPGLGDTAMYLCATSRGWTGELTGELFFGEGSRLTVL.